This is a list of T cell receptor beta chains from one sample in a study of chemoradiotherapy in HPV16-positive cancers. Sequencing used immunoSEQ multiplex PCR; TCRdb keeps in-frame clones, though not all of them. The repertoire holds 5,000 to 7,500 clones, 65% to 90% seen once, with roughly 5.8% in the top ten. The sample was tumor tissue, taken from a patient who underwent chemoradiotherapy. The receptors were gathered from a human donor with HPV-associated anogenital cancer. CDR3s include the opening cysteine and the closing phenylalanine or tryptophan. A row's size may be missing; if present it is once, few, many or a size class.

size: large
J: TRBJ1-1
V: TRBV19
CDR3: CASRRTGTEAFF

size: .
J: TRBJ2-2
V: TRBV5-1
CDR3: CASTPRTGGNGELFF

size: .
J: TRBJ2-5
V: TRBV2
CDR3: CASSEGARQAVVTRRETQYF

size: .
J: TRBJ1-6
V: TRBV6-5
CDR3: CASSPRAIDSPLHF

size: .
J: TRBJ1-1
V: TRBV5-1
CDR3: CASSTSTGAGTEAFF

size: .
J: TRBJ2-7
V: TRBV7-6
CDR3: CASSRGDRSYEQYF

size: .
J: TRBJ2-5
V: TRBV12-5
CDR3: CASGLRVETQYF

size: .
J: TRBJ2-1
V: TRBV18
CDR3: CASSSGANEQFF

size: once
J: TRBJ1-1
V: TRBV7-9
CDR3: CASSNRTNTEAFF

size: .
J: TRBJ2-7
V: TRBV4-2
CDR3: CASSRRLAGGLSYEQYF

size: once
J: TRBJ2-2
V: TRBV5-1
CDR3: CASRDRDTGELFF

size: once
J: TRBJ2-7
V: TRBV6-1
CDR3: CASSALIAGRSEQYF

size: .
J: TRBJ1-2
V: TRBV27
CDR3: CASSLMFAGGGDYGYTF

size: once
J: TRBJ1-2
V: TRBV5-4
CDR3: CALSGQNYGYTF

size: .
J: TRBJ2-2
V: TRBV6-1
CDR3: CAGGTIAGELFF

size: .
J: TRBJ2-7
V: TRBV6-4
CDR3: CARVTSDHYEQYF

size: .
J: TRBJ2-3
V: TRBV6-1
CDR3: CASSDTSGADTQYF

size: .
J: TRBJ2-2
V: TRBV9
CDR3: CASSTDRAATGELFF

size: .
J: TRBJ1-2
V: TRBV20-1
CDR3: CSAGEGGGYTF

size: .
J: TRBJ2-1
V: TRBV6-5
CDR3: CASRGQGSYNEQFF

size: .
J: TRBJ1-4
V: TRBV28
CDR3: CASSERQQLFF

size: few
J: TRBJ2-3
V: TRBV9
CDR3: CASSAGTPSSTDTQYF

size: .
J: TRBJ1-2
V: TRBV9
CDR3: CASSVDRGWGYTF

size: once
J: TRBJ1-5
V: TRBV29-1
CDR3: CSVGAGGYNQPQHF

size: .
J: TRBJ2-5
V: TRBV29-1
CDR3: CSVDARPRETQYF

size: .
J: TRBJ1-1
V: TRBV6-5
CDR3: CASTPGGASEAFF

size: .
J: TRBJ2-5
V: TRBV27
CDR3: CASSFVGKTQYF

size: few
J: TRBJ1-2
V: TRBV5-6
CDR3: CASSAGPGYTF

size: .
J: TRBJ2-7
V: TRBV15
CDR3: CATSVDRGRTYEQYF

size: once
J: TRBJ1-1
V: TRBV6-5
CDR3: CASSYRGRMNTEAFF

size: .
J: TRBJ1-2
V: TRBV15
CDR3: CATSREEGFTFGYTF

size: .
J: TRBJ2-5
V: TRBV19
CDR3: CASNGRGQETQYF

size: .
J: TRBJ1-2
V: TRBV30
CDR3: CAGPGPGGYGYTF

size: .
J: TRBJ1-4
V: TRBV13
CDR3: CASSSAWGRNEKLFF

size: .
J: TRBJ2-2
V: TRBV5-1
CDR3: CASSLTGQGIAGELFF

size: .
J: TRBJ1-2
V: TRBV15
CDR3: CATSREKGQWAHYGYTF

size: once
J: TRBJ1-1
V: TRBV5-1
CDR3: CASSFSSGVMAEAFF

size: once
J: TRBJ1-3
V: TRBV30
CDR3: CAWNRDLGYTIYF

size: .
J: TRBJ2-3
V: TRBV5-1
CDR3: CASSPDIYPTDTQYF

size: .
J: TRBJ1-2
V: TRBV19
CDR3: CASSTRTEGYGYTF

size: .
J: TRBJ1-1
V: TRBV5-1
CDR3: CASSPLGNLLNTEAFF

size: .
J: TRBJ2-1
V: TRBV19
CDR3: CASSIDRASGSYNEQFF

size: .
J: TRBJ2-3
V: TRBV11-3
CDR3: CASSLSGPDTQYF

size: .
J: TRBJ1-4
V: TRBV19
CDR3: CASSVGGRSEKLFF

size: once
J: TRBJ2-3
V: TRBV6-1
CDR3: CASSELAGGPDTQYF

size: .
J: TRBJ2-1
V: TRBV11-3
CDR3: CASSFDERSKQFF

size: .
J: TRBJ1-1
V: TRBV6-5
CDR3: CASSYSAGNTEAFF

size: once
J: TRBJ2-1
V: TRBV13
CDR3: CASSRAGISYNEQFF

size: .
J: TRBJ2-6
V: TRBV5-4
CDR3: CASSNSVAGANVLTF

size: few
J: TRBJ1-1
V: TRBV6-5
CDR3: CASRENTEAFF

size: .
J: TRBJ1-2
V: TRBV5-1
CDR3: CASSFRRESYTF

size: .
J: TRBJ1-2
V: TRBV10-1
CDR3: CASSPGQGTRGYTF

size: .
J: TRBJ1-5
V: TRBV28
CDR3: CASTERFNQPQHF

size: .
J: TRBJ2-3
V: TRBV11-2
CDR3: CASSFPSTDTQYF

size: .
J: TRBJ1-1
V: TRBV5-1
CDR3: CASSSSGGRAEAFF

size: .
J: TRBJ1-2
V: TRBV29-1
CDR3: CSVEGGGTGNDYGYTF

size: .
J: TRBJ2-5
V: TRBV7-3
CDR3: CASSPTRANQETQYF

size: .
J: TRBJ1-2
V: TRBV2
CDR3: CASSAGQGNYGYTF

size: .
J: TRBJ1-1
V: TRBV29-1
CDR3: CSVNRDRGESGAFF

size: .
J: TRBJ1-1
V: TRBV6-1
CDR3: CASGRSEVEAFF